This T cell receptor beta chain comes out of a study of CD8 T cells in ankylosing spondylitis. This CDR3 spans 15 amino acids. Trimming pared 2 bases from V and 5 bases from J, leaving 16 bases between. Germline V lookup: CDR1 SGHTA, CDR2 FQGNSA. Each CDR3 protein gets one entry after TCRdb re-called the 5' RACE reads with MiXCR. The sample carries about 340,000 distinct CDR3 sequences, about 15% recorded once. The chain employs TRBV7-2 and TRBJ2-7; D may be TRBD2 (5 bases). The receptor was isolated from a male donor with ankylosing spondylitis or in good health (not recorded which). Sequencing used blood, either unsorted or a sorted T cell fraction (not recorded which). CDR3 bases: TGTGCCAGCAGCTTATTCCCCCGGGGTTCCAACGAGCAGTACTTC. Amino acids: CASSLFPRGSNEQYF. Combining the CDR3 with reference TRBV7-2 and TRBJ2-7 gives the whole variable domain GAGVSQSPSNKVTEKGKDVELRCDPISGHTALYWYRQSLGQGLEFLIYFQGNSAPDKSGLPSDRFSAERTGGSVSTLTIQRTQQEDSAVYLCASSLFPRGSNEQYFGPGTRLTVT.